The rows below give T cell receptor beta chains drawn from one sample of a study of T cells in localized non-small cell lung cancer. Profiled with immunoSEQ multiplex PCR; TCRdb holds only in-frame clones, not every one. The sample comprises about 27,000 clones, 88% of which are singletons, and over 12% rests with the top ten. The material sequenced was peripheral blood, taken before any cancer treatment. The receptors shown here come from an older female donor with stage II squamous cell lung carcinoma. The CDR3 runs from the conserved cysteine through the conserved F or W. D genes are given only for firm matches. Rows give clone size only sometimes, using once, few, many, or a class for an expanded clone.

clone_size j_call d_call v_call cdr3_aa cdr3_nt
. TRBJ2-1 . TRBV11-3 CASSLGTEENNEQFF TGTGCCAGCAGCTTAGGGACGGAGGAAAACAATGAGCAGTTCTTC
. TRBJ2-1 TRBD2 TRBV30 CAWSVYLADPSYNEQFF TGTGCCTGGAGTGTCTATCTAGCGGACCCCTCCTACAATGAGCAGTTCTTC
. TRBJ1-1 . TRBV10-3 CAISAGGRDTEAFF TGTGCCATCAGTGCGGGGGGAAGGGACACTGAAGCTTTCTTT
. TRBJ1-6 . TRBV23-1 CASSPSRVLYSPLHF TGCGCCAGCAGTCCCTCCCGGGTCCTATATTCACCCCTCCACTTT
. TRBJ1-3 . TRBV30 CAWSPGTSGNTIYF TGTGCCTGGAGTCCGGGCACATCTGGAAACACCATATATTTT
. TRBJ1-3 . TRBV4-3 CASSQDYQGSGNTIYF TGCGCCAGCAGCCAAGACTATCAGGGGTCTGGAAACACCATATATTTT
. TRBJ2-7 . TRBV7-2 CASGGAGPTSYEQYF TGTGCCAGCGGAGGGGCGGGACCGACCTCCTACGAGCAGTACTTC
. TRBJ1-2 . TRBV6-6 CASSQGDYGYTF TGTGCCAGCAGTCAAGGGGATTATGGCTACACCTTC
. TRBJ2-3 TRBD2 TRBV15 CATSKRRGEPDTQYF TGTGCCACCAGCAAAAGGCGGGGGGAACCAGATACGCAGTATTTT
. TRBJ1-4 TRBD1 TRBV25-1 CASSEYILAGGIEKLFF TGTGCCAGCAGTGAATATATTCTGGCAGGGGGCATTGAAAAACTGTTTTTT
once TRBJ2-5 TRBD1 TRBV7-3 CASSYGQGSYETQYF TGTGCCAGCAGCTATGGACAGGGGAGTTACGAGACCCAGTACTTC
. TRBJ2-5 TRBD2 TRBV10-3 CAISETVAGLETQYF TGTGCCATCAGTGAAACGGTAGCGGGGTTGGAGACCCAGTACTTC
. TRBJ2-4 TRBD2 TRBV5-4 CASSPGTSGGAAKNIQYF TGTGCCAGCAGCCCGGGGACTAGCGGGGGGGCGGCCAAAAACATTCAGTACTTC
. TRBJ1-4 . TRBV15 CATSRDKGLDEKLFF TGTGCCACCAGCAGAGATAAGGGGTTGGATGAAAAACTGTTTTTT
. TRBJ1-1 . TRBV5-4 CASSLAGGGMNTEAFF TGTGCCAGCAGCTTGGCCGGGGGGGGGATGAACACTGAAGCTTTCTTT
. TRBJ2-1 . TRBV6-5 CASSYGEREQFF TGTGCCAGCAGTTACGGTGAGCGGGAGCAGTTCTTC
. TRBJ1-1 . TRBV28 CASSLFGGLNTEAFF TGTGCCAGCAGTTTATTCGGGGGGCTAAACACTGAAGCTTTCTTT
. TRBJ2-3 TRBD1 TRBV28 CATRDSSTDTQYF TGTGCCACCCGGGACAGTAGCACAGATACGCAGTATTTT
. TRBJ1-1 . TRBV6-1 CASSDDRRNTEAFF TGTGCCAGCAGCGATGACAGGAGGAACACTGAAGCTTTCTTT
. TRBJ1-5 . TRBV19 CASTERDSNQPQHF TGTGCCAGTACCGAAAGAGATAGCAATCAGCCCCAGCATTTT